The 6 T cell receptor beta chains below come from one sample, sequenced in a study of T-cell memory formation after mild COVID-19. TCRdb passed the 5' RACE reads through MiXCR, listing each CDR3 protein once. Of about 440,000 distinct CDR3 sequences listed, around 20% are singletons. What was sequenced was PBMCs or a T cell subset sorted from them (not recorded which). The source of these receptors is an adult woman who had mild COVID-19 (a few samples of this study predate the infection). Cell type and time point are not known.

The chain uses TRBV7-9 and TRBJ2-7, with a tentative D call TRBD2 (6 bases). V was trimmed by 5 bases and J by 6 bases, leaving 20 bases between them. The CDR3 length is 15 residues. Germline CDR1 reads SEHNR; CDR2 reads FQNEAQ (reference sequence). CDR3 loop: CASSARGALMSEQYF. DNA of the CDR3: TGTGCCAGCAGCGCTCGCGGGGCGCTAATGTCCGAGCAGTACTTC.

The rearrangement links TRBV9 to TRBJ2-1; D is uncertain. V lost 4 bases and J 8 bases, leaving 16 bases between the germline ends. This CDR3 is 14 amino acids long. The V gene's germline CDR1 is SGDLS and CDR2 YYNGEE. CDR3 amino acids: CASSSRKQWDEQFF. In DNA, the CDR3 is TGTGCCAGCAGCTCCCGGAAACAGTGGGATGAGCAGTTCTTC.

This clonotype was recorded a few times. The rearrangement links TRBV28 to TRBJ1-4; unclear D gene. Germline V gives CDR1 MDHEN, CDR2 SYDVKM. The CDR3 is made up of 9 amino acids. Trimming removed 6 bases at V and 8 bases at J, with 1 base between. The CDR3 is CASREKLFF. CDR3 DNA sequence: TGTGCCAGCAGAGAAAAACTGTTTTTT.

The rearrangement uses TRBV18 and TRBJ2-5, with D uncertain. Trimming shortened V by 3 bases and J by 4 bases, and 9 bases separated the two germline ends. Per germline, CDR1 KGHSH and CDR2 LQKENI. There are 13 residues in the CDR3. The CDR3 protein is CASSPPVVETQYF. CDR3 DNA sequence: TGTGCCAGCTCACCCCCGGTAGTAGAGACCCAGTACTTC.

This clonotype has a handful of counts. The chain uses TRBV9 and TRBJ2-7; D not certain. From germline, CDR1 is SGDLS and CDR2 YYNGEE. Deletions cut 3 bases from V and 0 bases from J, with 16 bases between. The CDR3 has 16 amino acids. The CDR3 loop is CASSGSLEDNSYEQYF. In DNA, the CDR3 is TGTGCCAGCAGCGGGTCTCTAGAAGACAACTCCTACGAGCAGTACTTC.

This clonotype has only a few counts. J is TRBJ1-5 and V is TRBV5-6; D gene uncertain. Germline V gene data show CDR1 as SGHDT and CDR2 as YYEEEE. The CDR3 extends over 16 amino acids. V was cut by 4 bases and J by 4 bases, with 18 bases left in between. CDR3 in DNA: TGTGCCAGCAGCCGCTCGGTGAACAGTCTAAATCAGCCCCAGCATTTT. Amino acids: CASSRSVNSLNQPQHF.